What follows are 17 T cell receptor beta chains derived from one specimen sequenced in a study of response to subunit inactivated influenza vaccine. TCRdb passed the RT-PCR reads through MiXCR, listing each CDR3 protein once. The sample includes 860,000 or so distinct CDR3 sequences, 21% of them seen just once. Sequences were derived from PBMCs from blood, sampled roughly 5 days after vaccination. All receptors derive from a man aged 50-59 years who received an inactivated influenza vaccine.

The chain links TRBV12-3 or TRBV12-4 to TRBJ2-7; D is unresolved. CDR3 length: 12 residues. Trimming shortened V by 5 bases and J by 6 bases, and 11 bases separated the two germline ends. The CDR3 sequence is CASSSTVGEQYF. CDR3 DNA sequence: TGTGCCAGCAGTAGCACCGTAGGCGAGCAGTACTTC.

The chain carries TRBV9 and TRBJ1-2, with D unclear. Per germline, CDR1 SGDLS and CDR2 YYNGEE. Trimming removed 4 bases at V and 0 bases at J, with 16 bases between. This CDR3 is 16 amino acids long. The CDR3, as DNA: TGTGCCAGCAGCTCCGCCATTCGTAGTTCTAACTATGGCTACACCTTC. Translation gives CASSSAIRSSNYGYTF. The complete variable domain, with remaining parts taken from reference TRBV9 and TRBJ1-2, reads DSGVTQTPKHLITATGQRVTLRCSPRSGDLSVYWYQQSLDQGLQFLIQYYNGEERAKGNILERFSAQQFPDLHSELNLSSLELGDSALYFCASSSAIRSSNYGYTFGSGTRLTVV.

There are a few counts of this clonotype. The gene calls are TRBV5-5 and TRBJ2-7; the D gene is possibly TRBD1 (6 bases). This CDR3 comprises 15 residues. Trimming cost V 4 bases and J 2 bases, with 16 bases left between them. The germline V gene encodes CDR1 SGHKS and CDR2 YYEKEE (reference sequence). CDR3 region: CASSRITGIPYEQYF. CDR3 sequence (DNA): TGTGCCAGCAGCCGAATTACAGGGATTCCCTACGAGCAGTACTTC.

This clonotype was detected a few times. This chain links TRBV12-3 or TRBV12-4 with TRBJ2-4, with D perhaps matching TRBD2 (6 bases). The CDR3 extends over 14 amino acids. The V end lost 5 bases, the J end lost 2 bases, and 10 bases lay between the germline ends. This CDR3 reads CASSQEGPKNIQYF. The CDR3 coding sequence is TGTGCCAGCAGTCAGGAGGGTCCCAAAAACATTCAGTACTTC.

This clonotype was found a few times. The CDR3 spells CSVDSRGPYNEQFF. The DNA of the CDR3 is TGCAGCGTTGATAGCAGGGGACCCTACAATGAGCAGTTCTTC. The chain couples TRBV29-1 to TRBJ2-1, with D possibly TRBD1 on 6 matching bases. The V gene's germline CDR1 is SQVTM and CDR2 ANQGSEA. The CDR3 contains 14 residues. The V end was cut by 3 bases, the J end by 2 bases, with 11 bases between.

The chain links TRBV6-1 to TRBJ2-7; 8 nucleotides agree with TRBD1. The length of the CDR3 is 13 residues. Germline V gene data show CDR1 as MNHNS and CDR2 as SASEGT. J was trimmed by 4 bases and V by 5 bases; bases with no gene match: 4. The CDR3 nucleotides read TGTGCCAGCAGTAAGGACAGGGAATACGAGCAGTACTTC. This translates into CASSKDREYEQYF.

On this clonotype: This could be a read error, since a much larger clone is one nucleotide away. The rearrangement joins TRBV29-1 to TRBJ2-5, with D perhaps TRBD1 (5 bases). CDR1 and CDR2 from the germline V gene are SQVTM and ANQGSEA. The CDR3 consists of 13 residues. CDR3 coding DNA: TGCGGCGTTGTCGACAGCCCCCAAGAGACCCAGTACTTC. It is translated as CGVVDSPQETQYF. The whole variable domain, filled in from reference TRBV29-1 and TRBJ2-5, reads SAVISQKPSRDICQRGTSLTIQCQVDSQVTMMFWYRQQPGQSLTLIATANQGSEATYESGFVIDKFPISRPNLTFSTLTVSNMSPEDSSIYLCGVVDSPQETQYFGPGTRLLVL.

V gene TRBV9 combines with J gene TRBJ2-3; D perhaps matches TRBD2 (6 bases). Germline V gives CDR1 SGDLS, CDR2 YYNGEE. The CDR3 sequence is 16 residues long. Trimming pared 2 bases from V and 0 bases from J, leaving 13 bases between. DNA for the CDR3: TGTGCCAGCAGCGTGGGCGGAGGGGCTAGCACAGATACGCAGTATTTT. Protein product: CASSVGGGASTDTQYF.

The table lists this clonotype with a few counts. The gene calls are TRBV4-3 and TRBJ2-3; D unclear. Germline CDR1 reads LGHNA; CDR2 reads YSLEER. Trimming took off 1 base at V and 2 bases at J, with 13 bases between the two ends. The CDR3 loop spans 16 amino acids. The CDR3 loop is CASSQGVQRNTDTQYF. CDR3 coding DNA: TGCGCCAGCAGCCAAGGGGTCCAGCGAAACACAGATACGCAGTATTTT.

This clonotype has just one count. This sequence may be a read error, since a much larger clone differs from it by one base. The chain carries TRBV2 and TRBJ2-7, with D possibly being TRBD2 (6 bases). There are 12 residues in the CDR3. Trimming took 2 bases from V and 5 from J, leaving 7 bases between them. Looked up from germline, CDR1 is SNHLY and CDR2 is FYNNEI. The CDR3 spells CASSEWGDEQYF. CDR3 DNA: TGTGCCAGCAGTGAATGGGGGGACGAGCAGTACTTC.

This clonotype was detected only a few times. The rearrangement links TRBV7-2 to TRBJ2-7, with D unclear. The CDR3 has 14 amino acids. The V end lost 5 bases, the J end lost 1 base, and 12 bases lay between the germline ends. The germline gives CDR1 SGHTA, CDR2 FQGNSA. CDR3 region: CASSQNYQSYEQYF. DNA for the CDR3: TGTGCCAGCAGCCAGAACTACCAATCCTACGAGCAGTACTTC. The complete variable domain, with remaining parts taken from reference TRBV7-2 and TRBJ2-7, reads GAGVSQSPSNKVTEKGKDVELRCDPISGHTALYWYRQSLGQGLEFLIYFQGNSAPDKSGLPSDRFSAERTGGSVSTLTIQRTQQEDSAVYLCASSQNYQSYEQYFGPGTRLTVT.

The chain couples TRBV3-1 to TRBJ2-5; 9 bases are a match to TRBD2. The V gene's germline CDR1 is LGHDT and CDR2 YNNKEL (reference sequence). This CDR3 has 16 residues. Trimming at V came to 1 base and at J to 1 base, leaving 4 bases not matched to a gene. The CDR3: CASSQASGVPQETQYF. For the CDR3, the DNA is TGTGCCAGCAGCCAAGCTAGCGGGGTACCCCAAGAGACCCAGTACTTC.

The V and J genes are TRBV7-9 and TRBJ2-7; 9 nucleotides align to TRBD1. Germline values: CDR1 SEHNR, CDR2 FQNEAQ (reference sequence). This CDR3 region has 14 residues. The V gene end was trimmed by 5 bases and the J gene end by 5 bases; junction bases not matched to a gene: 7. CDR3 sequence: CASSRGTGFNEQYF. The CDR3, as DNA: TGTGCCAGCAGCCGCGGGACAGGGTTCAACGAGCAGTACTTC. The full variable domain, in which reference TRBV7-9 and TRBJ2-7 provide the parts outside the CDR3, is DTGVSQNPRHKITKRGQNVTFRCDPISEHNRLYWYRQTLGQGPEFLTYFQNEAQLEKSRLLSDRFSAERPKGSFSTLEIQRTEQGDSAMYLCASSRGTGFNEQYFGPGTRLTVT.

This chain uses TRBV19 with TRBJ1-5; TRBD1 is a possible D gene (6 bases). The CDR3 totals 16 residues. Per germline, CDR1 LNHDA and CDR2 SQIVND (reference sequence). Between the trimmed V and J ends, which lost 5 bases and 7 bases, there was a span of 21 bases. The CDR3 DNA sequence: TGTGCCAGTAGTCCTCACAGGGACCCGGGGTGGCAGCCCCAGCATTTT. Amino acids: CASSPHRDPGWQPQHF.

This clonotype was seen a few times. This chain joins TRBV24-1 and TRBJ2-1; D might be TRBD2 (5 bases). CDR3 length: 16 residues. In germline, CDR1 is KGHDR, CDR2 SFDVKD. V gave up 3 bases and J gave up 2 bases, with 13 bases separating them. The CDR3 region is CATSDGLAGAYNEQFF. Here the CDR3 DNA reads TGTGCCACCAGTGATGGCTTAGCCGGGGCCTACAATGAGCAGTTCTTC.

This clonotype was counted only a few times. The chain links TRBV5-1 to TRBJ2-4, with 8 bases fitting TRBD2. The junction had 7 bases not matched to a gene; V was cut back by 4 bases and J by 7 bases. Germline V lookup: CDR1 SGHRS, CDR2 YFSETQ. The CDR3 length is 14 residues. This CDR3 is CASSPIAGTNIQYF. DNA of the CDR3: TGCGCCAGCAGCCCTATAGCGGGGACGAACATTCAGTACTTC.

The chain links TRBV7-2 to TRBJ2-7, with D perhaps TRBD1 (5 bases). V dropped 1 base and J dropped 0 bases, with 10 bases sitting between them. The CDR3 covers 15 residues. Germline CDR1 SGHTA, CDR2 FQGNSA. CDR3 loop: CASSLVQAASYEQYF. CDR3 sequence (DNA): TGTGCCAGCAGCTTAGTACAGGCTGCCTCCTACGAGCAGTACTTC.